What follows are 4 T cell receptor beta chains derived from one specimen sequenced in a study of blood T cell repertoires in COVID-19. TCRdb's copy holds only in-frame clones and misses some; the assay was immunoSEQ multiplex PCR. The data contain fewer than 250,000 clones, about nine tenths of them singletons. Input material: PBMCs or T cells enriched from blood (not recorded which). These receptors all stem from a woman younger than 45 with acute COVID-19.

The chain links TRBV19 to TRBJ2-1, with TRBD1 matching over 8 bases. V gave up 6 bases and J gave up 6 bases; unmatched junction bases: 13. The germline CDR1 and CDR2 sequences are LNHDA and SQIVND (reference sequence). The CDR3 loop spans 16 amino acids. CDR3 loop: CASSTPGQGRGNEQFF. DNA of the CDR3: TGTGCCAGTAGCACCCCCGGACAGGGAAGGGGCAATGAGCAGTTCTTC.

The DNA of the CDR3 is TGTGCCAGCAGCTTGGGGACGGGGTCTGGGGCCAACGTCCTGACTTTC. This sequence encodes CASSLGTGSGANVLTF. This rearrangement joins TRBV5-4 to TRBJ2-6; TRBD2 might be the D (5 bases). Germline V CDR1 and CDR2: SGHNT, YYREEE (reference sequence). The CDR3 runs to 16 residues. V lost 0 bases, J lost 1 base, and 8 bases lay in between.

The chain joins TRBV7-9 to TRBJ1-5, with no clear D. There are 14 residues in the CDR3. Trimming took off 3 bases at V and 1 base at J, with 7 bases between the two ends. In germline, CDR1 is SEHNR, CDR2 FQNEAQ (reference sequence). The DNA for the CDR3 is TGTGCCAGCAGCTTCGAGGGAAGCAATCAGCCCCAGCATTTT. It translates to CASSFEGSNQPQHF.

J is TRBJ2-5 and V is TRBV29-1, with TRBD1 matching over 7 bases. Unmatched junction bases numbered 10, after V lost 0 bases and J lost 9 bases. The CDR3 is made up of 14 amino acids. Looked up from germline, CDR1 is SQVTM and CDR2 is ANQGSEA. CDR3 sequence (DNA): TGCAGCGTTGAAGATAGGGGGACAGAGGCGGCCCAGTACTTC. Protein sequence: CSVEDRGTEAAQYF.